This is a list of T cell receptor beta chains from one sample in a study of human T cells and chemical hapten exposure. In TCRdb, the RACE reads were re-called with MiXCR into one record per CDR3 protein. The top ten clones hold under 3% of a sample with 380,000 or so distinct CDR3 sequences, approximately 5.1% of them seen once. The source material was whole blood, sampled in connection with sensitization to the hapten diphenylcyclopropenone (DPC). These receptors came from a woman between 50 and 59 years old with alopecia areata. Some clones in this sample may be carry-over from other donors' samples. Both conserved end residues are trimmed from each CDR3. The D gene is left open where the match is weak.

V gene	D gene	J gene	CDR3 protein
TRBV28	TRBD1	TRBJ1-3	ASSRDSSGNTIY
TRBV5-5	NA	TRBJ2-7	ASSLDMGPWEQY
TRBV29-1	TRBD1	TRBJ2-5	SVEDRGLLETQY
TRBV12-3/TRBV12-4	NA	TRBJ1-1	ASSLSGAGTEAF
TRBV7-9	NA	TRBJ2-1	ASSRWGSSYNEQF
TRBV5-1	NA	TRBJ2-5	ASSLFPRFQETQY
TRBV5-5	NA	TRBJ2-3	ASSLNLPDTQY
TRBV24-1	NA	TRBJ2-3	ATSDLGPDTQY
TRBV12-3/TRBV12-4	NA	TRBJ1-1	ASSLDTRGTEAF
TRBV27	NA	TRBJ2-7	ASSLAGTLDSYEQY
TRBV7-2	NA	TRBJ2-3	ASSLITVLGTDTQY
TRBV24-1	TRBD2	TRBJ2-1	ATSAPQAGVDYEQF
TRBV20-1	TRBD1	TRBJ2-7	SARGRQGWNEQY
TRBV27	NA	TRBJ1-1	ASSLGWSAGEAF
TRBV7-9	NA	TRBJ1-3	ASSLRPSGNTIY
TRBV9	TRBD2	TRBJ2-3	ASSAQPSGTRGTQY
TRBV2	NA	TRBJ2-1	ASSEAGSVYNEQF